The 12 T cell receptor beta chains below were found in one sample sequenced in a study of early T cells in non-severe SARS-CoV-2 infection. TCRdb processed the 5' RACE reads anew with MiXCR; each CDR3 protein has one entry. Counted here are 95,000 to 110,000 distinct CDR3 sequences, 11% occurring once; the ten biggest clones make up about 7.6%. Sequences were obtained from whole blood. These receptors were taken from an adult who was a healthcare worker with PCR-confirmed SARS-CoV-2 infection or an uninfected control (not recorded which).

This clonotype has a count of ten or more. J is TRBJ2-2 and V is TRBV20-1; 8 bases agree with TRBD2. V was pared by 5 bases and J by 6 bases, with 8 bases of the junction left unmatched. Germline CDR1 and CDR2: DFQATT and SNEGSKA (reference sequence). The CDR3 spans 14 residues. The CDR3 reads CSAPGTSGSGELFF. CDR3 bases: TGCAGTGCTCCCGGGACTAGTGGGTCCGGGGAGCTGTTTTTT.

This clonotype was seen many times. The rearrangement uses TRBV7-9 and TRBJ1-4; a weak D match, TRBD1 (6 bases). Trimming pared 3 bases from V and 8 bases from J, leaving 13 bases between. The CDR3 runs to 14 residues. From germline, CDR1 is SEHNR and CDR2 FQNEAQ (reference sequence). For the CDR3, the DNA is TGTGCCAGCAGCTTGGGACATTCTGGAGAAAAACTGTTTTTT. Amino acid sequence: CASSLGHSGEKLFF.

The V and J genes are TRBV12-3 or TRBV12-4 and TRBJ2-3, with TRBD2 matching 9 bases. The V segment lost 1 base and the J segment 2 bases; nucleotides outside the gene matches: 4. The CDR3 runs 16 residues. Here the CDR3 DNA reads TGTGCCAGCAGTTTAGGCCTAGCGGGGCCCACAGATACGCAGTATTTT. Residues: CASSLGLAGPTDTQYF.

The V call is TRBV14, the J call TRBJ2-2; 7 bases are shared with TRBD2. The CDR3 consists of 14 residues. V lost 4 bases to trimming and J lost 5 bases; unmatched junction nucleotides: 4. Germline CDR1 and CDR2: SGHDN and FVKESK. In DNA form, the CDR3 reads TGTGCCAGCAGCCGCGCTAGCGGAACCGGGGAGCTGTTTTTT. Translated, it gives CASSRASGTGELFF. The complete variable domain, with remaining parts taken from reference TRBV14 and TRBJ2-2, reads EAGVTQFPSHSVIEKGQTVTLRCDPISGHDNLYWYRRVMGKEIKFLLHFVKESKQDESGMPNNRFLAERTGGTYSTLKVQPAELEDSGVYFCASSRASGTGELFFGEGSRLTVL.

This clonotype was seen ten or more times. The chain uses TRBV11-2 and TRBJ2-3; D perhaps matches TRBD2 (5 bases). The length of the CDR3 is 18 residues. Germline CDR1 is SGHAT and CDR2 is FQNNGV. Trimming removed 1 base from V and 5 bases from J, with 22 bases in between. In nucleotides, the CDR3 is TGTGCCAGCAGCTTAGCCGGAATTTATAGGTTAGAGGGAGATACGCAGTATTTT. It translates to CASSLAGIYRLEGDTQYF.

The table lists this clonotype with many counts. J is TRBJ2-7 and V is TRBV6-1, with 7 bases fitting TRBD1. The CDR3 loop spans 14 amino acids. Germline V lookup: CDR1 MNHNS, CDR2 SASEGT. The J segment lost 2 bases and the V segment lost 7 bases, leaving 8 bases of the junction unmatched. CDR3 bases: TGTGCCAGCAATACGGAGACAGGGACCTACGAGCAGTACTTC. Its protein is CASNTETGTYEQYF.

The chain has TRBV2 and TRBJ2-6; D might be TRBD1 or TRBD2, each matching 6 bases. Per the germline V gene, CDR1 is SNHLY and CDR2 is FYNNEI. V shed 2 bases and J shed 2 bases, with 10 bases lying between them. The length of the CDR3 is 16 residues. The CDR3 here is CASSEWGAAGANVLTF. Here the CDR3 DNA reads TGTGCCAGCAGTGAATGGGGGGCGGCTGGGGCCAACGTCCTGACTTTC.

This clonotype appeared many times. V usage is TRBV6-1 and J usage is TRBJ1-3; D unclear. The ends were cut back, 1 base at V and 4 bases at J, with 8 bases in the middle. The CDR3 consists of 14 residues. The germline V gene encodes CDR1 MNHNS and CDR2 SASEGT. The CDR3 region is CASSEGESGNTIYF. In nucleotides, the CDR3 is TGTGCCAGCAGTGAAGGGGAGTCCGGAAACACCATATATTTT.

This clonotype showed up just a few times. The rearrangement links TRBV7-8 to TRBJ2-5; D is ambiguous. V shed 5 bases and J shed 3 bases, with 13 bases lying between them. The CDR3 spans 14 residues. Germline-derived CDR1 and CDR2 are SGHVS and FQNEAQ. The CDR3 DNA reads TGTGCCAGCAGCCCTCAGTCCCTAAAAGAGACCCAGTACTTC. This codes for CASSPQSLKETQYF.

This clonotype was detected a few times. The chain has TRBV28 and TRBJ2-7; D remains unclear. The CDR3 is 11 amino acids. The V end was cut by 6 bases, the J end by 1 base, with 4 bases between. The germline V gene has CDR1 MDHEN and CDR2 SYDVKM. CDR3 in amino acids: CASRRSYEQYF. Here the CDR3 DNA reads TGTGCCAGCAGGCGGTCCTACGAGCAGTACTTC.

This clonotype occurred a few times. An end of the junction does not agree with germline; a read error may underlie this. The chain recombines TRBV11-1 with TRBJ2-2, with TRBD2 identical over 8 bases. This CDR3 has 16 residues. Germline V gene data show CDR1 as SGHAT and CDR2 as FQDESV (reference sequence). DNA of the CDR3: TGTGCCAGCAGCTTTCTAGCGGGCCCAAACACCGGGGAGCTGGTTTTT. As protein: CASSFLAGPNTGELVF.

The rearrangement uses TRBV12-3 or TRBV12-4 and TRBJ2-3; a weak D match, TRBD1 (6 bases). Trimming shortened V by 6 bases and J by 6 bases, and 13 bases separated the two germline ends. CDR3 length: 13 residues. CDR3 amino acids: CASRLAGADTQYF. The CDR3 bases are TGTGCCAGCAGACTCGCAGGGGCGGATACGCAGTATTTT.